This T cell receptor (beta chain) was found in a study of cytomegalovirus exposure and HLA in healthy donors. General observations from the study: The study labeled 150 to 200 TCR beta chains cytomegalovirus-associated.

As concerns this clone: What it binds is not known.

This CDR3 is 15 amino acids long. V lost 3 bases to trimming and J lost 5 bases; unmatched junction nucleotides: 9. The V gene's germline CDR1 is MGHRA and CDR2 YSYEKL. Profiled with immunoSEQ multiplex PCR; TCRdb holds only in-frame clones, not every one. The sample holds over 100,000 clones, 85% to 90% seen once. The material sequenced was PBMCs. The receptor was isolated from a woman aged 18-35 years in good health and CMV-seronegative. This chain uses TRBV4-1 with TRBJ2-7; 8 bases match TRBD2. The DNA of the CDR3 is TGCGCCAGCAGCCAGGGAAGAGGGACTAGACACGAGCAGTACTTC. The encoded protein is CASSQGRGTRHEQYF.